The clone carrying this T cell receptor (beta chain) was detected many times. Its matching antigen is unknown. It was RNA transcripts that yielded the amplified TCR beta CDR3 regions. Initially, a first-round RT-PCR of the TCR CDR3 employed the HTBI primer set. MiXCR was run by TCRdb on the multiplex PCR reads, yielding one entry per CDR3 protein. The profile covers under 700,000 distinct CDR3 sequences, with around 15% appearing a single time and under 20% taken by the ten largest. This CDR3 region has 12 residues. Looked up from germline, CDR1 is SGHRS and CDR2 is YFSETQ. Trimming took 2 bases from V and 8 from J, leaving 10 bases between them. Exclusion of a patient resulted from uncontrolled infection, other autoimmune disease, pregnancy or lactation. The sample belongs to a study of T cells in Graves' hyperthyroidism and ophthalmopathy. Findings and limits, study-wide: Ophthalmopathy was separated from stable hyperthyroidism by a 13 V-J model.

The sample was blood. The chain recombines TRBV5-1 with TRBJ1-2, with a tentative D call TRBD1 (5 bases). The sequence came from a woman aged 18-29 years with Graves' hyperthyroidism. The CDR3 sequence: CASSFDSTGYTF. DNA of the CDR3: TGCGCCAGCAGCTTCGACAGTACGGGCTACACCTTC.